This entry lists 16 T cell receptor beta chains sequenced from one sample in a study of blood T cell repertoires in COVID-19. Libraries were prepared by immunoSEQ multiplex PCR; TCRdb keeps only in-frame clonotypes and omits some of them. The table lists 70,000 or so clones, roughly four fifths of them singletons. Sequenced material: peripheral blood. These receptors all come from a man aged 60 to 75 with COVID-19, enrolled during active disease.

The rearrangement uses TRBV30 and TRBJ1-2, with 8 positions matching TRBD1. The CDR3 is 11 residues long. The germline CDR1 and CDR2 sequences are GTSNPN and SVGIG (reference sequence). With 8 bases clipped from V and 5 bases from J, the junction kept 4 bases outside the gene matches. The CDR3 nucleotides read TGTGCCGAACAGGGGGTTTATGGCTACACCTTC. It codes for CAEQGVYGYTF.

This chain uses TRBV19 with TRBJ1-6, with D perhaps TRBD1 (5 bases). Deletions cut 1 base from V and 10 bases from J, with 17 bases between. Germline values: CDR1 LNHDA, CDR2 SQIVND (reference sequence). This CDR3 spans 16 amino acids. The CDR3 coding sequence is TGTGCCAGTAGTATAGCTTCAGGGATGATGAGATCACCCCTCCACTTT. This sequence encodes CASSIASGMMRSPLHF.

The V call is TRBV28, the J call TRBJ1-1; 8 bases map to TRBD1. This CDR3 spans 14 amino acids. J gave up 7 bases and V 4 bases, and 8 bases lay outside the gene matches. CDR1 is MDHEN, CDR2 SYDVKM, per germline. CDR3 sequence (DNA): TGTGCCAGCAGTTCCCTCCGACAGGGGATTGAAGCTTTCTTT. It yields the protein CASSSLRQGIEAFF.

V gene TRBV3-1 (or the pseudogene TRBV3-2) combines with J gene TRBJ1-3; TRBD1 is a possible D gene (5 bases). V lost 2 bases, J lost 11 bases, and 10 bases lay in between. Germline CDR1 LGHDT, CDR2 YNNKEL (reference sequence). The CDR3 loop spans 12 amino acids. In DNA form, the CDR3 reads TGTGCCAGCAGCCAAATACAGGAATCCATATATTTT. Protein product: CASSQIQESIYF.

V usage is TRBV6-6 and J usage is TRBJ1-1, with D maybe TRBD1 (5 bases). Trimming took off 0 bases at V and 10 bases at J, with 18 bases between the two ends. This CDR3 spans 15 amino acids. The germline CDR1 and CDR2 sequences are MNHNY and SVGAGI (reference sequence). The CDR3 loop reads CASSYSSGTSPRAFF. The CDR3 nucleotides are TGTGCCAGCAGTTACTCGAGCGGGACCTCTCCCCGAGCTTTCTTT.

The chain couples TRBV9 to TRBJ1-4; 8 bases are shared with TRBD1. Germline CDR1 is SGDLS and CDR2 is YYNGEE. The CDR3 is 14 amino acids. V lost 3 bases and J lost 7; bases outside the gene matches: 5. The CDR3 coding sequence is TGTGCCAGCAGCGGCCCAGGGGGCGGTGAAAAACTGTTTTTT. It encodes CASSGPGGGEKLFF.

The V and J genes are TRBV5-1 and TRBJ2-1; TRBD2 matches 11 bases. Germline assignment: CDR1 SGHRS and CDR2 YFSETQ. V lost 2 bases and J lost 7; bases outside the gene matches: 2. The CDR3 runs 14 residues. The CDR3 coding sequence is TGCGCCAGCAGCTTTAGCGGGAGGGGTAATGAGCAGTTCTTC. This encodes CASSFSGRGNEQFF.

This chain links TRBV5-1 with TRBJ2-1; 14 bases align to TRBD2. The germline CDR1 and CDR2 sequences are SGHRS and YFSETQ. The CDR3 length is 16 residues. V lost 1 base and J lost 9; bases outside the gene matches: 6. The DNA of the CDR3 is TGCGCCAGCAGCTTGACGACTAGCGGGGGGGCTAGTGAGCAGTTCTTC. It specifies CASSLTTSGGASEQFF.

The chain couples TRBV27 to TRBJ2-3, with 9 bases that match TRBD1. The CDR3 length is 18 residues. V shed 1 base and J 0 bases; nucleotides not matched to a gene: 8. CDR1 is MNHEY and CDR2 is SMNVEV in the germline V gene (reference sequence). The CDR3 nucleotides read TGTGCCAGCAGTTTATTAAGGGACAGGGTAGCTAGCACAGATACGCAGTATTTT. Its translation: CASSLLRDRVASTDTQYF.

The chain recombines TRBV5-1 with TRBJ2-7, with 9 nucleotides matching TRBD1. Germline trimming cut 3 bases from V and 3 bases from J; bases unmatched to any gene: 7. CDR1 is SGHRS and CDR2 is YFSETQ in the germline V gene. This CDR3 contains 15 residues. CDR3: CASSSQQGAGYEQYF. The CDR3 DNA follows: TGCGCCAGCAGCTCTCAACAGGGGGCTGGCTACGAGCAGTACTTC.

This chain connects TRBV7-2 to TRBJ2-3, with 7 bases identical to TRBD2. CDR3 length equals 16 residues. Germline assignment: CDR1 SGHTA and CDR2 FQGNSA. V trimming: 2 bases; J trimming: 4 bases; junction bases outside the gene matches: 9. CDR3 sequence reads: CASSLITGGNSDTQYF. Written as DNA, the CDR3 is TGTGCCAGCAGCTTAATCACCGGGGGGAACTCAGATACGCAGTATTTT.

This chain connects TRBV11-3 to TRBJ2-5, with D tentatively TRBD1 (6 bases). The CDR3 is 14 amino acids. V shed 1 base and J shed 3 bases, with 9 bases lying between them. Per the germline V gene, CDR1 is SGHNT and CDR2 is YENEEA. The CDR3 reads CASSLVGHKETQYF. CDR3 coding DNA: TGTGCCAGCAGCTTAGTGGGACACAAAGAGACCCAGTACTTC.

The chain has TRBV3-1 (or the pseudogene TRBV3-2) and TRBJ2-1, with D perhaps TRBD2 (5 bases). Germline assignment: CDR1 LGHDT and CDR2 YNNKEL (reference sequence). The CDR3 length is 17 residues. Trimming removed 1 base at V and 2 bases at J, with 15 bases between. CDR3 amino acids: CASSQAVGGGPYNEQFF. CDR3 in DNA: TGTGCCAGCAGCCAAGCCGTAGGAGGCGGGCCCTACAATGAGCAGTTCTTC.

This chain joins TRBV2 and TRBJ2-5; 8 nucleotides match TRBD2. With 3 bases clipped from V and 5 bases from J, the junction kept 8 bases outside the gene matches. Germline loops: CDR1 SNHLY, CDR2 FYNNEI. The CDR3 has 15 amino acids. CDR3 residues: CASSESPTGGETQYF. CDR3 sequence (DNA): TGTGCCAGCAGTGAGAGCCCCACGGGAGGGGAGACCCAGTACTTC.

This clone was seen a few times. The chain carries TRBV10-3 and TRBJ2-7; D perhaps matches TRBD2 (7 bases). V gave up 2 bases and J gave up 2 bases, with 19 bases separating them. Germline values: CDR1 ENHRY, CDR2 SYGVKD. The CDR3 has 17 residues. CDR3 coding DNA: TGTGCCATCAGTGAGGGCCGAGGGGGGGTCGTTCCCTACGAGCAGTACTTC. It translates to CAISEGRGGVVPYEQYF.

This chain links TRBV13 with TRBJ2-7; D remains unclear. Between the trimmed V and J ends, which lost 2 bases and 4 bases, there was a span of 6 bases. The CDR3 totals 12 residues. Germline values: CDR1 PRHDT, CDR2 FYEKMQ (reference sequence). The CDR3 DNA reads TGTGCCAGCAGCTTAAGAGGATACGAGCAGTACTTC. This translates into CASSLRGYEQYF.